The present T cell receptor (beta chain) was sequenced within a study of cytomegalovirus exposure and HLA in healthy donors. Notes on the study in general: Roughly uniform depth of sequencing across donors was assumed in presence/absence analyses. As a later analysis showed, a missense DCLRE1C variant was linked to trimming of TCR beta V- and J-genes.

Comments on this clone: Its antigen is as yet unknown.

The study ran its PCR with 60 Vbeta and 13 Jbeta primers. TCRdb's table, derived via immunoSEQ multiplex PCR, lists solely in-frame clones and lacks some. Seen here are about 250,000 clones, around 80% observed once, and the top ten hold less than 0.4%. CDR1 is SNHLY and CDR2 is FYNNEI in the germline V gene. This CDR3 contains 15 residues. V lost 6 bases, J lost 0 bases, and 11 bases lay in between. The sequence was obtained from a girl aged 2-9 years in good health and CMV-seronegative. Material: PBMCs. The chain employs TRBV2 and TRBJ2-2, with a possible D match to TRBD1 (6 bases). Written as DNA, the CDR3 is TGTGCCAGCAGGGGGCGGACAGCGAACACCGGGGAGCTGTTTTTT. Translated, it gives CASRGRTANTGELFF.